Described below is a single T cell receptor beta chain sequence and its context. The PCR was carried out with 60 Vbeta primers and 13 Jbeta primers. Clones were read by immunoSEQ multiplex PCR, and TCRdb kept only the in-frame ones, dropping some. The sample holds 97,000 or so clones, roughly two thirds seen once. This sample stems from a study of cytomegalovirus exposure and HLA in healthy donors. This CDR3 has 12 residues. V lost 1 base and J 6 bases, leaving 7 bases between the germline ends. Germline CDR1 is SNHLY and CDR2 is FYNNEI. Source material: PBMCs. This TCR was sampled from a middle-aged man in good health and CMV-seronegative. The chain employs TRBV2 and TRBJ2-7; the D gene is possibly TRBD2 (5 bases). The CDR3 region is CASSEEGGEQYF. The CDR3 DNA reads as TGTGCCAGCAGTGAAGAAGGAGGCGAGCAGTACTTC.